The sequence of this TCR beta chain was determined in a study of regulatory T cells in long-lasting Graves disease. Time point denoted: persistent/refractory GD, antithyroid drugs over 5 years with positive TRAb. PBMCs were the source of the RNA used for TCR sequencing. This clonotype was observed at least ten times. With iRepertoire HTBI primers and Arm-PCR of CDR3 regions, TCR beta libraries were built. Original processing notes: From all samples, identification returned 14 TRBJ and 60 to 80 TRBV segments. Using its own MiXCR run on the multiplex PCR reads, TCRdb lists one record per CDR3 protein. The V and J calls follow TCRdb's processing rather than the paper's. Found here are approximately 470,000 distinct CDR3 sequences, around 21% of them singletons; the top ten hold about 8.3%. Looked up from germline, CDR1 is MDHEN and CDR2 is SYDVKM. After removal of 6 bases from V and 12 bases from J, the junction contained 10 bases not matched to a gene. The CDR3 loop spans 12 amino acids.

The sequenced sample was peripheral blood mononuclear cells (PBMCs), obtained when the disease was refractory, from a patient treated with antithyroid drugs. This clonotype was obtained from a female donor with Graves disease. The J gene is TRBJ2-7, the V gene TRBV28; 8 nucleotides align to TRBD1. CDR3: CASSRRTGLGYF. Written as DNA, the CDR3 is TGTGCCAGCAGCCGCCGGACAGGGCTAGGGTACTTC.